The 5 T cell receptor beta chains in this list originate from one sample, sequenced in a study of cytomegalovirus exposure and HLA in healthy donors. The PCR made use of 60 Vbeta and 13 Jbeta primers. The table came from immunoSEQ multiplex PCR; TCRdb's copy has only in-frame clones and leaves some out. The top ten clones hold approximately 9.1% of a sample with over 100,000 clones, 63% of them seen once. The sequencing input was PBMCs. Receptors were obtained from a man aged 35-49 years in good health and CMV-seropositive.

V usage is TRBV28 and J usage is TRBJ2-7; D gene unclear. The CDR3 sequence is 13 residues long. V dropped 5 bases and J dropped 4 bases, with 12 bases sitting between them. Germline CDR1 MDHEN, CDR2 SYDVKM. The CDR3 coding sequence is TGTGCCAGCAGTCCACCGCCGCGGTACGAGCAGTACTTC. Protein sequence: CASSPPPRYEQYF.

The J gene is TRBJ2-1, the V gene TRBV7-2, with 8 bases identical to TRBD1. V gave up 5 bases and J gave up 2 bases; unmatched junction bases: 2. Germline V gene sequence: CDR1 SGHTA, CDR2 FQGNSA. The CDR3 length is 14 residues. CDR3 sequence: CASSVDRAYNEQFF. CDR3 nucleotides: TGTGCCAGCAGCGTGGACAGGGCCTACAATGAGCAGTTCTTC.

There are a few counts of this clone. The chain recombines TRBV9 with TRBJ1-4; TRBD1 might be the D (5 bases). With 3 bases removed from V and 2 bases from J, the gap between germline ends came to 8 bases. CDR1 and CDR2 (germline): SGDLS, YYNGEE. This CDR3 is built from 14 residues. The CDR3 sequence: CASSEGLTNEKLFF. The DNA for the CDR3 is TGTGCCAGCAGCGAGGGGCTTACTAATGAAAAACTGTTTTTT.

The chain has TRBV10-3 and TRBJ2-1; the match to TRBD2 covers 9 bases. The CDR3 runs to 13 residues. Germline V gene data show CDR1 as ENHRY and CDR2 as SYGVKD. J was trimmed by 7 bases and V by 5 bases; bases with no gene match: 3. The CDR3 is CAISSSGTNEQFF. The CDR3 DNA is TGTGCCATCAGTTCTAGCGGGACGAATGAGCAGTTCTTC.

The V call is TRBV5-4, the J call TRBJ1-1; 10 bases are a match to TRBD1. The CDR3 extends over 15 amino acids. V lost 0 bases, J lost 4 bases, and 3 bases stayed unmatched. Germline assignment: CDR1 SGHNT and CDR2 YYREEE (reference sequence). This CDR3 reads CASSLGWDRGTEAFF. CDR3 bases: TGTGCCAGCAGCTTGGGGTGGGACAGGGGCACTGAAGCTTTCTTT.